This T cell receptor (beta chain) was sequenced for a study of T cell repertoires in cytomegalovirus infection. At the level of the study: Well-studied HLA-B-restricted CMV epitopes were used in the study alongside recently identified HLA-C-restricted ones.

V shed 2 bases, J shed 2 bases, and the junction held 3 bases outside the gene matches. The germline gives CDR1 SEHNR, CDR2 FQNEAQ (reference sequence). The CDR3 length is 15 residues. There are many counts of this clonotype. Its antigen remains unidentified. In TCRdb, the reads were re-called with MiXCR into one record per CDR3 protein. Of hundreds of thousands of distinct CDR3 sequences in the sample, around 31% were seen once. The chain carries TRBV7-9 and TRBJ1-1; 9 positions match TRBD1. The origin of this receptor is a human donor in good health (CMV status not recorded). Some clones in this sample may be carry-over from other donors' samples. The sample here was cultured PBMCs, taken from culture after CMV antigen stimulation. The CDR3 DNA is TGTGCCAGCAGCTTATGGGGACAGGGTAACACTGAAGCTTTCTTT. This encodes CASSLWGQGNTEAFF.